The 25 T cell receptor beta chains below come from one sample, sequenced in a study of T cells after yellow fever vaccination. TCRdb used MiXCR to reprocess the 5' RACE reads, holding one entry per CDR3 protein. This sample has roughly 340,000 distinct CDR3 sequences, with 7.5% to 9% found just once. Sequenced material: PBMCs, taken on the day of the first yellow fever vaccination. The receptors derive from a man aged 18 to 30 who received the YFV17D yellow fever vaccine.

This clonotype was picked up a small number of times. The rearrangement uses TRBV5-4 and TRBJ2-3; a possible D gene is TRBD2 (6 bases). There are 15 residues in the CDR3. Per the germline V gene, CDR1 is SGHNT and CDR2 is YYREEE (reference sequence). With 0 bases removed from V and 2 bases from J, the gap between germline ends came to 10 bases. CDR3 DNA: TGTGCCAGCAGCTTGGACGGGGGTTTCACAGATACGCAGTATTTT. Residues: CASSLDGGFTDTQYF.

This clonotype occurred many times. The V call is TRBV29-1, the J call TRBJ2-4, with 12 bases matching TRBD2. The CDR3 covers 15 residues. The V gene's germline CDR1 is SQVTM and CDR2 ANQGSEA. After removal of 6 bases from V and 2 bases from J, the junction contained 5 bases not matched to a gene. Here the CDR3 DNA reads TGCAGCGTGCAAGGACTAGCGGGGTCCAAAAACATTCAGTACTTC. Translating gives CSVQGLAGSKNIQYF.

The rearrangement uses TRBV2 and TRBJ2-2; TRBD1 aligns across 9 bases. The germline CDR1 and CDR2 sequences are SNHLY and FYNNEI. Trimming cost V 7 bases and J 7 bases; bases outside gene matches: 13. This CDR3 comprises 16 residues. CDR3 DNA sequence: TGTGCCAGCACAATGATCCGGGACAGGGAAGGCGGGGAGCTGTTTTTT. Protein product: CASTMIRDREGGELFF.

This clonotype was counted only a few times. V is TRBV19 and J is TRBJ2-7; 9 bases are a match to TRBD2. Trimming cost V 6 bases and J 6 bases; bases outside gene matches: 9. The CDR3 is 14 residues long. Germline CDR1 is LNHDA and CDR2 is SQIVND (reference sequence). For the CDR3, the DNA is TGTGCCAGTAGCCCCGGGACTAGCTTCGGCGAGCAGTACTTC. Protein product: CASSPGTSFGEQYF.

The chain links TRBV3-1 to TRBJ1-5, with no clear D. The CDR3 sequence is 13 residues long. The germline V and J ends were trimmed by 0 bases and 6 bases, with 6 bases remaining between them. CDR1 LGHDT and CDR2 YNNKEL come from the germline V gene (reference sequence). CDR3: CASSQDQVQPQHF. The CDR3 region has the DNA TGTGCCAGCAGCCAAGATCAAGTTCAGCCCCAGCATTTT.

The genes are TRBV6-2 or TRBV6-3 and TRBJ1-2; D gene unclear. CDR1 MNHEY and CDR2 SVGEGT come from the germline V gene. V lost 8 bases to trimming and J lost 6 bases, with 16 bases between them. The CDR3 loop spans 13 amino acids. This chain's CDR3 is CASWGLTGNGYTF. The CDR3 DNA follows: TGTGCCAGCTGGGGATTGACCGGTAATGGCTACACCTTC.

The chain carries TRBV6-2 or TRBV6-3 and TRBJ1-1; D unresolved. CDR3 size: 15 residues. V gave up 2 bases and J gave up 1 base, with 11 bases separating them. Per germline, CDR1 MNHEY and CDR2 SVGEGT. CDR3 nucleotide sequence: TGTGCCAGCAGTTACCGTCCAGGATGGAACACTGAAGCTTTCTTT. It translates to CASSYRPGWNTEAFF.

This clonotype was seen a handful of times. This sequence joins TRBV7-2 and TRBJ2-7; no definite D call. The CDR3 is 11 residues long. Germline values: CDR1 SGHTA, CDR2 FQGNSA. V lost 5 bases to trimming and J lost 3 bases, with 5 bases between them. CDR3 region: CASSRYYEQYF. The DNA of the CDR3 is TGTGCCAGCAGCCGCTACTACGAGCAGTACTTC.

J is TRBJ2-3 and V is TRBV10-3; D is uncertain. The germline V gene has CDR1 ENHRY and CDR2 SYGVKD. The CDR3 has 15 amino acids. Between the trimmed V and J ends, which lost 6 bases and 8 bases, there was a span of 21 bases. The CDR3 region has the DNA TGTGCCATCAGAGAGGACCCTAGGGCCGGCGGTACGCAGTATTTT. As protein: CAIREDPRAGGTQYF.

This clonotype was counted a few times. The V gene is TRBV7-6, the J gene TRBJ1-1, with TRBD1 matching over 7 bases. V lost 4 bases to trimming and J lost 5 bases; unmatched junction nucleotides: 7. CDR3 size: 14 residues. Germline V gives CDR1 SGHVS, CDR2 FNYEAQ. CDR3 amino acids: CASSSTGAVTEAFF. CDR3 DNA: TGTGCCAGCAGCTCCACAGGGGCAGTAACTGAAGCTTTCTTT.

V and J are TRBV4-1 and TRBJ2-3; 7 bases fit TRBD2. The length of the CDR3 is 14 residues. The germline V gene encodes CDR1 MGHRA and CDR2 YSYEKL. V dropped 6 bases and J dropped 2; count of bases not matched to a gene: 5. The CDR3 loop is CASSRDYFTDTQYF. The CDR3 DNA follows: TGCGCCAGCAGTCGGGACTACTTCACAGATACGCAGTATTTT.

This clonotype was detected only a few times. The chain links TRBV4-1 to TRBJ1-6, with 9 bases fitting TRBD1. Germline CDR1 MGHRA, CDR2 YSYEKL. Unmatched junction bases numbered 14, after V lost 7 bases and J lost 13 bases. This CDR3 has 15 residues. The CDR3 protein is CASTQGQGPPGPLHF. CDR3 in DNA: TGCGCCAGCACCCAGGGACAGGGCCCTCCCGGGCCCCTCCACTTT.

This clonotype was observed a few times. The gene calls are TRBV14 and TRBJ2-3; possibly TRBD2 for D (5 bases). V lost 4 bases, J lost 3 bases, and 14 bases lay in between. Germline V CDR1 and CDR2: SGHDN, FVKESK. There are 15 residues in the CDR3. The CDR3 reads CASSPWSGGTDTQYF. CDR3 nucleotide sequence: TGTGCCAGCAGCCCTTGGAGCGGTGGAACAGATACGCAGTATTTT. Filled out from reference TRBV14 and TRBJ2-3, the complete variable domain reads EAGVTQFPSHSVIEKGQTVTLRCDPISGHDNLYWYRRVMGKEIKFLLHFVKESKQDESGMPNNRFLAERTGGTYSTLKVQPAELEDSGVYFCASSPWSGGTDTQYFGPGTRLTVL.

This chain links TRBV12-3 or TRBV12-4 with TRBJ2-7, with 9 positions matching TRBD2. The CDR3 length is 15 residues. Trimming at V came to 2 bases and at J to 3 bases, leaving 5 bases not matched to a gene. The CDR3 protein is CASSLSAGGHYEQYV. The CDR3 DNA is TGTGCCAGCAGTTTATCCGCGGGGGGGCACTACGAGCAGTACGTC.

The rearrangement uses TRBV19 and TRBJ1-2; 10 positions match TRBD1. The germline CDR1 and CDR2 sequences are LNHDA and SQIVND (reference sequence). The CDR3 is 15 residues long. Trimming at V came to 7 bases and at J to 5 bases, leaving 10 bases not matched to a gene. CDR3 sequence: CASTKGDRGAYGYTF. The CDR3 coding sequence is TGTGCCAGTACCAAGGGGGACAGGGGAGCGTATGGCTACACCTTC. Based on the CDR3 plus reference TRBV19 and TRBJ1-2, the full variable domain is DGGITQSPKYLFRKEGQNVTLSCEQNLNHDAMYWYRQDPGQGLRLIYYSQIVNDFQKGDIAEGYSVSREKKESFPLTVTSAQKNPTAFYLCASTKGDRGAYGYTFGSGTRLTVV.

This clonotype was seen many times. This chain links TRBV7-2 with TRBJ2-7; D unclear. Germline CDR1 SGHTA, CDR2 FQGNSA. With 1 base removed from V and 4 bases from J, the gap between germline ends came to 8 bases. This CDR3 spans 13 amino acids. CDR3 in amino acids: CASSLDALYEQYF. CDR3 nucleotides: TGTGCCAGCAGCTTAGATGCTTTGTACGAGCAGTACTTC.

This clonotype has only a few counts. DNA of the CDR3: TGCGCCAGCAGCCAAGATACTACTAGCGCGGTCTACGAGCAGTACTTC. Protein sequence: CASSQDTTSAVYEQYF. The chain combines TRBV4-1 with TRBJ2-7, with 7 bases that match TRBD2. CDR1 and CDR2 from the germline V gene are MGHRA and YSYEKL. V lost 0 bases and J lost 3; bases outside the gene matches: 8. The CDR3 runs to 16 residues.

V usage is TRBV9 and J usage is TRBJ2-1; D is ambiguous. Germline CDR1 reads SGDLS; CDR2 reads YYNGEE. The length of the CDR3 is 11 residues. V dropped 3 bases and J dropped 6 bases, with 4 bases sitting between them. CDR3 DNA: TGTGCCAGCAGCGACACCAATGAGCAGTTCTTC. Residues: CASSDTNEQFF.

CDR3 region: CASSYGVGSGYTF. CDR3 sequence (DNA): TGTGCCAGCAGTTATGGGGTGGGGTCCGGCTACACCTTC. The chain employs TRBV6-5 and TRBJ1-2; D gene unclear. The ends were cut back, 3 bases at V and 8 bases at J, with 13 bases in the middle. The CDR3 covers 13 residues. CDR1 and CDR2 from the germline V gene are MNHEY and SVGAGI.

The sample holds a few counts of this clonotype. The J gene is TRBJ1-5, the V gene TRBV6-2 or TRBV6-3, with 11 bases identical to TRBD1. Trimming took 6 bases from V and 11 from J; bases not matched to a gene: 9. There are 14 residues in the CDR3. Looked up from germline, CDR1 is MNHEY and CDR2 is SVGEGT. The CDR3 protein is CASRQDRGPFSQHF. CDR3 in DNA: TGTGCCAGCAGGCAGGACAGGGGGCCGTTTTCCCAGCATTTT.

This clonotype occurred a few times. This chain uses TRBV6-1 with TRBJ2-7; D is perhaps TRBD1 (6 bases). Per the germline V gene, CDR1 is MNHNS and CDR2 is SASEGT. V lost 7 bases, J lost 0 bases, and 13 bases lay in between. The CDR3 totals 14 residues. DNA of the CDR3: TGTGCCAGCAAGACAGGAAGGAACTCCTACGAGCAGTACGTC. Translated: CASKTGRNSYEQYV.

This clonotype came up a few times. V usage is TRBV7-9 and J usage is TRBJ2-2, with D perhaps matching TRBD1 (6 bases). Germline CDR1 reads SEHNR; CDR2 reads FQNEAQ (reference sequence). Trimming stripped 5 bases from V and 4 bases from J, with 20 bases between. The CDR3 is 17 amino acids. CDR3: CASSRLTSGTFTGELFF. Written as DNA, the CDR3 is TGTGCCAGCAGCCGGCTTACTTCCGGGACATTCACCGGGGAGCTGTTTTTT.

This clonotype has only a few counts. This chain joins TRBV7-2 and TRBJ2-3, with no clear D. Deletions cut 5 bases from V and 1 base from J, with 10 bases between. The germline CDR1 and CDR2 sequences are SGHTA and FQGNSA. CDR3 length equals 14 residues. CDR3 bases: TGTGCCAGCAGCCCGAGGATAGGCACAGATACGCAGTATTTT. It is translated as CASSPRIGTDTQYF. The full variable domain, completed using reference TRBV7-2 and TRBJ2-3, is GAGVSQSPSNKVTEKGKDVELRCDPISGHTALYWYRQSLGQGLEFLIYFQGNSAPDKSGLPSDRFSAERTGGSVSTLTIQRTQQEDSAVYLCASSPRIGTDTQYFGPGTRLTVL.

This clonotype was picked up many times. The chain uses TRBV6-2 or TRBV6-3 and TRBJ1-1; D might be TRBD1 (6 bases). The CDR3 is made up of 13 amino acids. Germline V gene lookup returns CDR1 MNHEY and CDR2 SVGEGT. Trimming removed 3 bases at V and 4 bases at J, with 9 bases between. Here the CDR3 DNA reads TGTGCCAGCAGTTATTGGGGGCGCACTGAAGCTTTCTTT. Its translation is CASSYWGRTEAFF.

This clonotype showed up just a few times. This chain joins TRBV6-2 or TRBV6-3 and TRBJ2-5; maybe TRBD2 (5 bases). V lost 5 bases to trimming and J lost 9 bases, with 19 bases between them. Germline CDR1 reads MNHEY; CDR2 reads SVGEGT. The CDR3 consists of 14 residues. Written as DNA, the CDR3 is TGTGCCAGCAGTCGTCACACGGACGCAGCGGCCCAGTACTTC. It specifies CASSRHTDAAAQYF.